This T cell receptor (beta chain) was observed in a study of blood T cells in healthy people across ages. In the study overall: Template switching captured about one barcoded beta molecule per two T cells.

From germline, CDR1 is SGHDN and CDR2 FVKESK. The CDR3 has 13 amino acids. V lost 5 bases and J 4 bases, leaving 11 bases between the germline ends. A second roughly 6 to 11 cycle PCR used barcoded and J-beta primers. TCRdb re-called the 5' RACE reads through MiXCR, storing one row per CDR3 protein. The table lists over 300,000 distinct CDR3 sequences, more than 45% of them singletons, with approximately 51% in the top ten. This clonotype originated in a man aged 60 to 75 in good health. The chain couples TRBV14 to TRBJ1-2; the D is unclear. Sequencing was carried out using blood. The CDR3 DNA is TGTGCCAGCAGCACCGGACGATTCTATGGCTACACCTTC. Amino acids: CASSTGRFYGYTF.